The 15 T cell receptor beta chains given below trace back to one sample, sequenced in a study of identical twins. In TCRdb, the 5' RACE reads were re-called with MiXCR into one record per CDR3 protein. The sample lists about 220,000 distinct CDR3 sequences, less than 8% occurring once. These data were also filed under a second study, of yellow fever vaccine responses in identical twins.

The sequencing sample was made of memory (CD45RO+) T cells sorted from blood. These receptors were taken from a woman aged 18-30 years in good health.

This clonotype was found a few times. The chain has TRBV9 and TRBJ2-2; 11 nucleotides agree with TRBD1. V trimming: 1 base; J trimming: 1 base; junction bases outside the gene matches: 3. CDR3 size: 17 residues. The germline CDR1 and CDR2 sequences are SGDLS and YYNGEE. DNA for the CDR3: TGTGCCAGCAGCGTATGGACAGGGGGCTGGAACACCGGGGAGCTGTTTTTT. Amino acids: CASSVWTGGWNTGELFF.

This clonotype has more than one count but fewer than ten. The chain is built from TRBV7-2 and TRBJ2-3, with D unresolved. The V gene lost 1 base and the J gene lost 2 bases, with 10 bases spanning the gap. The CDR3 extends over 15 amino acids. Germline loops: CDR1 SGHTA, CDR2 FQGNSA. The chain's CDR3 is CASSLVVSYTDTQYF. For the CDR3, the DNA is TGTGCCAGCAGCTTAGTAGTCAGCTACACAGATACGCAGTATTTT.

The table lists this clonotype with many counts. The genes are TRBV12-3 or TRBV12-4 and TRBJ2-2, with a possible D match to TRBD1 (5 bases). This CDR3 comprises 14 residues. Trimming left V 6 bases short and J 6 bases short, with 14 bases between. The CDR3 loop reads CASRPFQGAGELFF. The CDR3 DNA sequence: TGTGCCAGCAGGCCCTTTCAGGGTGCCGGGGAGCTGTTTTTT.

This CDR3 is CASTRGGLGDTQYF. The CDR3 DNA reads as TGTGCCAGCACCCGGGGGGGCCTGGGAGATACGCAGTATTTT. J is TRBJ2-3 and V is TRBV27, with 8 bases lining up with TRBD2. Germline CDR1 and CDR2: MNHEY and SMNVEV (reference sequence). Trimming removed 7 bases from V and 5 bases from J; junction bases left unmatched: 8. The CDR3 extends over 14 amino acids.

This clonotype was counted between two and nine times. V usage is TRBV7-9 and J usage is TRBJ2-5, with 9 positions matching TRBD2. The CDR3 extends over 16 amino acids. The trim removed 1 base at V and 3 bases at J, leaving 6 bases unmatched. Germline CDR1 and CDR2: SEHNR and FQNEAQ (reference sequence). CDR3 region: CASSLDLAGLEETQYF. The CDR3 DNA follows: TGTGCCAGCAGCTTAGATCTAGCGGGGCTTGAAGAGACCCAGTACTTC.

The J gene is TRBJ1-6, the V gene TRBV2, with D maybe TRBD1 (5 bases). Germline-derived CDR1 and CDR2 are SNHLY and FYNNEI. V gave up 4 bases and J gave up 10 bases, with 14 bases separating them. This CDR3 is 14 amino acids long. The CDR3 nucleotides read TGTGCCAGCAGTGGACAGCAACGAGAGTCACCCCTCCACTTT. Its protein product is CASSGQQRESPLHF.

This clonotype was counted between two and nine times. A junction end diverges from the germline sequence, so it may reflect a read error. The chain carries TRBV7-7 and TRBJ2-5; 11 nucleotides line up with TRBD2. This CDR3 is 17 amino acids long. Germline V lookup: CDR1 SSHAT, CDR2 FNYEAQ (reference sequence). DNA of the CDR3: TGTGCTAGCAGCCAAGGGGTAGCGGGAGGGCTACAAGAGACCCAGTACTTC. Encoded protein: CASSQGVAGGLQETQYF.

This clonotype was observed many times. This sequence joins TRBV7-9 and TRBJ2-1, with 11 bases matching TRBD2. Germline CDR1 SEHNR, CDR2 FQNEAQ (reference sequence). The V and J ends lost 0 bases and 6 bases, in that order; junction bases with no gene match: 1. This CDR3 is 15 amino acids long. The CDR3 spells CASSLASGRANEQFF. DNA for the CDR3: TGTGCCAGCAGCTTAGCTAGCGGGAGGGCCAATGAGCAGTTCTTC.

This clonotype was observed a handful of times. This chain uses TRBV2 with TRBJ2-1; 9 nucleotides agree with TRBD2. Germline lookup yields CDR1 SNHLY and CDR2 FYNNEI. The CDR3 is 17 amino acids. The trim removed 2 bases at V and 2 bases at J, leaving 7 bases unmatched. CDR3 sequence: CASSESVRGGTYNEQFF. The CDR3 nucleotides are TGTGCCAGCAGTGAATCTGTGCGGGGGGGCACCTACAATGAGCAGTTCTTC.

The chain links TRBV7-2 to TRBJ2-3; 8 bases match TRBD2. The CDR3 spans 13 residues. The germline V gene has CDR1 SGHTA and CDR2 FQGNSA. Losses at the gene ends were 4 bases for V and 8 bases for J; bases not matched to a gene: 5. For the CDR3, the DNA is TGTGCCAGCAGCTCAAGGGCGGGGGGTACGCAGTATTTT. It codes for CASSSRAGGTQYF. Together with reference TRBV7-2 and TRBJ2-3, the CDR3 gives the full variable domain: GAGVSQSPSNKVTEKGKDVELRCDPISGHTALYWYRQSLGQGLEFLIYFQGNSAPDKSGLPSDRFSAERTGGSVSTLTIQRTQQEDSAVYLCASSSRAGGTQYFGPGTRLTVL.

CDR3 sequence: CASTLDRPNTGELFF. The CDR3 coding sequence is TGTGCCAGCACCTTGGACAGGCCGAACACCGGGGAGCTGTTTTTT. The chain uses TRBV28 and TRBJ2-2; TRBD1 matches 7 bases. V was pared by 7 bases and J by 0 bases, with 5 bases of the junction left unmatched. Germline CDR1 reads MDHEN; CDR2 reads SYDVKM. This CDR3 spans 15 amino acids.

About this clonotype: The junction differs from germline at one of its ends, possibly a read error. This rearrangement joins TRBV9 to TRBJ2-5; the D call may be TRBD1 or TRBD2 (5 bases each). This CDR3 has 14 residues. Germline assignment: CDR1 SGDLS and CDR2 YYNGEE. The CDR3 DNA reads TGTGCCAGCACCCTGGGGGACGTACAAGAGACCCAGCACTTC. The encoded protein is CASTLGDVQETQHF.

This clonotype appeared a few times. This chain links TRBV20-1 with TRBJ2-4; TRBD1 is a possible D gene (7 bases). CDR3 length: 15 residues. Germline V lookup: CDR1 DFQATT, CDR2 SNEGSKA (reference sequence). The ends were cut back, 5 bases at V and 10 bases at J, with 24 bases in the middle. The CDR3, as DNA: TGCAGTGCTCCCCGAGAGGGGACAGTCGGGGGTATTCAGTACTTC. Its protein product is CSAPREGTVGGIQYF.

This clonotype was seen more than once but under ten times. CDR3 sequence reads: CASSSSGLNTEAFF. The CDR3 DNA reads as TGTGCCAGCAGTTCCAGCGGGTTGAACACTGAAGCTTTCTTT. This sequence joins TRBV6-2 or TRBV6-3 and TRBJ1-1, with D unresolved. Trimming stripped 4 bases from V and 0 bases from J, with 9 bases between. The CDR3 has 14 residues. Germline values: CDR1 MNHEY, CDR2 SVGEGT.

This clonotype was seen at least ten times. The V gene is TRBV20-1, the J gene TRBJ2-3; D is undetermined. Trimming took off 0 bases at V and 1 base at J, with 14 bases between the two ends. The length of the CDR3 is 16 residues. Germline CDR1 is DFQATT and CDR2 is SNEGSKA (reference sequence). The CDR3 reads CSARDPSEVRTDTQYF. The CDR3 DNA is TGCAGTGCTAGAGATCCCTCAGAGGTCCGCACAGATACGCAGTATTTT.